This TCR beta chain was obtained from a study of blood T cell repertoires in COVID-19. Study-level information: Samples taken during acute and convalescent COVID-19 were collected in the United States, Italy and Spain. T cells, B-cell-depleted T cells, or PBMCs supplied cDNA or gDNA.

V was clipped by 8 bases and J by 11 bases; unmatched bases: 17. The CDR3 loop spans 15 amino acids. Germline assignment: CDR1 LNHDA and CDR2 SQIVND (reference sequence). In the source study's methods: Counts of nucleated cells, estimated from reference gene primer amplification, were obtained. Sequencing used immunoSEQ multiplex PCR; TCRdb keeps in-frame clones, though not all of them. The V and J calls and clone size were taken over from that table, and D and trimming were inferred from the DNA. This sample has 150,000 to 200,000 clones; roughly four fifths occur once, and the top ten carry roughly 9.6%.

The V and J genes are TRBV19 and TRBJ1-4, with TRBD1 matching over 7 bases. The sequenced sample consisted of peripheral blood. This clonotype originated in a man in his sixties with active or convalescent COVID-19. The CDR3 spells CASFDRDSESWKLFF. The CDR3 bases are TGTGCCAGTTTCGACAGGGACAGCGAAAGTTGGAAACTGTTTTTT.